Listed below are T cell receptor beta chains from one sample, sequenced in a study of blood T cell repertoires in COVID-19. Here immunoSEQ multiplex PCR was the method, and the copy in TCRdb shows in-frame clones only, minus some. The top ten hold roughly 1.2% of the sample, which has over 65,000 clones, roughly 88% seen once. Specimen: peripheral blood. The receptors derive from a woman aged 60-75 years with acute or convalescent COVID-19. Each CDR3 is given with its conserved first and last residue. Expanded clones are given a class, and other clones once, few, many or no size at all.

CDR3aa: CASSRNRENYGYTF
v_gene: TRBV3-1/TRBV3-2
abundance: .
len: 14
j_gene: TRBJ1-2

CDR3aa: CASSLVFATEAFF
v_gene: TRBV7-2
abundance: .
len: 13
j_gene: TRBJ1-1

CDR3aa: CASSVDRSNEQFF
v_gene: TRBV9
abundance: once
len: 13
j_gene: TRBJ2-1

CDR3aa: CASSRYGQGVTEAFF
v_gene: TRBV19
abundance: .
len: 15
j_gene: TRBJ1-1

CDR3aa: CASSQGGADNEQFF
v_gene: TRBV4-3
abundance: .
len: 14
j_gene: TRBJ2-1

CDR3aa: CATSRQGYGNQPQHF
v_gene: TRBV15
abundance: .
len: 15
j_gene: TRBJ1-5

CDR3aa: CASRSSGGYTF
v_gene: TRBV5-1
abundance: few
len: 11
j_gene: TRBJ1-2

CDR3aa: CASRDRGEKLFF
v_gene: TRBV6-5
abundance: .
len: 12
j_gene: TRBJ1-4

CDR3aa: CSVVPGGGRTEAFF
v_gene: TRBV29-1
abundance: .
len: 14
j_gene: TRBJ1-1

CDR3aa: CASSYRTYGYTF
v_gene: TRBV11-2
abundance: once
len: 12
j_gene: TRBJ1-2

CDR3aa: CASSPWGEGGYTF
v_gene: TRBV27
abundance: .
len: 13
j_gene: TRBJ1-2

CDR3aa: CASSPLTRDTQYF
v_gene: TRBV19
abundance: .
len: 13
j_gene: TRBJ2-3

CDR3aa: CASSQDIAGANTGELFF
v_gene: TRBV4-1
abundance: .
len: 17
j_gene: TRBJ2-2

CDR3aa: CASSPTRVYNEQFF
v_gene: TRBV9
abundance: .
len: 14
j_gene: TRBJ2-1

CDR3aa: CASSPTGGDTEAFF
v_gene: TRBV6-5
abundance: .
len: 14
j_gene: TRBJ1-1

CDR3aa: CASSPLREHNEQFF
v_gene: TRBV18
abundance: .
len: 14
j_gene: TRBJ2-1

CDR3aa: CASSFEGAGSYNEQFF
v_gene: TRBV5-1
abundance: .
len: 16
j_gene: TRBJ2-1

CDR3aa: CASSKVDRGFMRQPQHF
v_gene: TRBV21-1
abundance: once
len: 17
j_gene: TRBJ1-5

CDR3aa: CASSLGGEGGYTF
v_gene: TRBV6-5
abundance: .
len: 13
j_gene: TRBJ1-2

CDR3aa: CASSEVPGQGDGYTF
v_gene: TRBV2
abundance: once
len: 15
j_gene: TRBJ1-2

CDR3aa: CASSQDPQQGYTIYF
v_gene: TRBV4-3
abundance: .
len: 15
j_gene: TRBJ1-3